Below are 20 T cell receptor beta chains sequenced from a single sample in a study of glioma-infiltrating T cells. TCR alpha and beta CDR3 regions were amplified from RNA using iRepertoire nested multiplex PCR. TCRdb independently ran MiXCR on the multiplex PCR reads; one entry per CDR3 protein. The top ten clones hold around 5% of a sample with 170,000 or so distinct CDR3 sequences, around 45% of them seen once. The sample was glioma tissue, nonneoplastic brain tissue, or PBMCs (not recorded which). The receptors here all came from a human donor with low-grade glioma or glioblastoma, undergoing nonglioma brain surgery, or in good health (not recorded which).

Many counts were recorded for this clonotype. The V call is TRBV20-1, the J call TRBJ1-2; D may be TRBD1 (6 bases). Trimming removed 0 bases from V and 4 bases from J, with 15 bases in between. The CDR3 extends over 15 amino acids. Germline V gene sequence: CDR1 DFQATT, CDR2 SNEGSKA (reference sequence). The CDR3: CSARDWMGAGYGYTF. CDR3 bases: TGCAGTGCTAGAGATTGGATGGGGGCCGGCTATGGCTACACCTTC.

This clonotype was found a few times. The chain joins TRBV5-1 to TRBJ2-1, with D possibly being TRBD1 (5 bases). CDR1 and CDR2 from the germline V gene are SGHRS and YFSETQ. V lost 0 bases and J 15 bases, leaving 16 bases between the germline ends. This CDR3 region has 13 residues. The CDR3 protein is CASSLAGQSVPFF. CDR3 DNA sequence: TGCGCCAGCAGCTTGGCAGGGCAAAGTGTCCCGTTCTTC.

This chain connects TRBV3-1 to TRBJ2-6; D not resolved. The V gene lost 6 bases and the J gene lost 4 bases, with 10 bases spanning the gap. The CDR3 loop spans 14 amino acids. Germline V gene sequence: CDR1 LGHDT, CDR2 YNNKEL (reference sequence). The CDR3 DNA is TGTGCCAGCAGTTCCGCAATGGGGGCCAACGTCCTGACTTTC. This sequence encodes CASSSAMGANVLTF.

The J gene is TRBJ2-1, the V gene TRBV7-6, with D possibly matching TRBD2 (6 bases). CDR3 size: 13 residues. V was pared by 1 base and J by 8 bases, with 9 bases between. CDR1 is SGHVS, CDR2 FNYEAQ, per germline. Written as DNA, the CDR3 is TGTGCCAGCAGCTTAGGGGGAGGAGATGAGCAGTTCTTC. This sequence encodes CASSLGGGDEQFF.

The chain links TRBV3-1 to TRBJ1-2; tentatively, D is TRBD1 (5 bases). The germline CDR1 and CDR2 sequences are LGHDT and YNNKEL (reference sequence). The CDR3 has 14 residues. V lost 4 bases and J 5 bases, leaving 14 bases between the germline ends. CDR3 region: CASSLQGGDYGYTF. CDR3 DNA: TGTGCCAGCAGCCTCCAGGGTGGGGATTATGGCTACACCTTC.

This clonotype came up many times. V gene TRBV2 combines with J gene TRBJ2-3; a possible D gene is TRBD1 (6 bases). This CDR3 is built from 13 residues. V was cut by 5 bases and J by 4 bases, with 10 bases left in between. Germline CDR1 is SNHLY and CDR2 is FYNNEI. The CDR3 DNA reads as TGTGCCAGCAGTACGGACAGCGCAGATACGCAGTATTTT. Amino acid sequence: CASSTDSADTQYF.

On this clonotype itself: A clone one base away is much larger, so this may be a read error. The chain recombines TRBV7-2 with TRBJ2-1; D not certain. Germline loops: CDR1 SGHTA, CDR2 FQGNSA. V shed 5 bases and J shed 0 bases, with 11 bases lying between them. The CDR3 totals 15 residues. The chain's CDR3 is CASSRLSSSYNEQFF. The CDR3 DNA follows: TGTGCCAGCAGCCGCCTCTCGAGCTCCTACAATGAGCAGTTCTTC. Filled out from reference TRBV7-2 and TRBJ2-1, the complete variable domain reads GAGVSQSPSNKVTEKGKDVELRCDPISGHTALYWYRQSLGQGLEFLIYFQGNSAPDKSGLPSDRFSAERTGGSVSTLTIQRTQQEDSAVYLCASSRLSSSYNEQFFGPGTRLTVL.

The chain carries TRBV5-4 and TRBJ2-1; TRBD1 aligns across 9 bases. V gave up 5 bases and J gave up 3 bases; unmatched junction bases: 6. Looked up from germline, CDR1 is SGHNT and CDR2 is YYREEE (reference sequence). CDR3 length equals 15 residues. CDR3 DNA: TGTGCCAGCAGACTGGACAGGGGAATCTACAATGAGCAGTTCTTC. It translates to CASRLDRGIYNEQFF.

This CDR3 is CSVETASYEQYF. The DNA of the CDR3 is TGCAGCGTTGAGACGGCTTCCTACGAGCAGTACTTC. The V gene is TRBV29-1, the J gene TRBJ2-7; the D is unclear. The CDR3 is made up of 12 amino acids. Germline CDR1 SQVTM, CDR2 ANQGSEA. The ends were cut back, 3 bases at V and 1 base at J, with 7 bases in the middle.

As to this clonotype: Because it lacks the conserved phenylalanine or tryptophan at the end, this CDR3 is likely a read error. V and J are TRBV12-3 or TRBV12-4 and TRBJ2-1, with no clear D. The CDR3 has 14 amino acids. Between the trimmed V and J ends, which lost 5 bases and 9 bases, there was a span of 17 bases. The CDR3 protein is CASSPLLKFIEQFL. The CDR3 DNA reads TGTGCCAGCAGTCCCCTCTTGAAGTTCATTGAGCAGTTCTTA.

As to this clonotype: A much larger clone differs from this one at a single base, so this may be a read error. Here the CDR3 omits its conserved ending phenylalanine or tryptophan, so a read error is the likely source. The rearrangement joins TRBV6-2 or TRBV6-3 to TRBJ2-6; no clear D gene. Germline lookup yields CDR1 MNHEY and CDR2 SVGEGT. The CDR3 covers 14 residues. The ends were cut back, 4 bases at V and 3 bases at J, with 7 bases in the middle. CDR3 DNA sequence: TGTGCCAGCAGTTCCCCTGGTGGGGCCAACGTCCTGACTTTA. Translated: CASSSPGGANVLTL.

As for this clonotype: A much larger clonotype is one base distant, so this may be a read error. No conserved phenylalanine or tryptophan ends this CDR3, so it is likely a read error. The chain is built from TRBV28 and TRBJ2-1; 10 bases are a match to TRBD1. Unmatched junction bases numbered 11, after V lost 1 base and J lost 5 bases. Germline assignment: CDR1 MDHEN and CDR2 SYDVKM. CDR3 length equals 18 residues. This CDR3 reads CASSLFARGQGSHNEQFL. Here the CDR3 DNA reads TGTGCCAGCAGTTTATTCGCCCGGGGACAGGGGTCCCACAATGAGCAGTTCTTA.

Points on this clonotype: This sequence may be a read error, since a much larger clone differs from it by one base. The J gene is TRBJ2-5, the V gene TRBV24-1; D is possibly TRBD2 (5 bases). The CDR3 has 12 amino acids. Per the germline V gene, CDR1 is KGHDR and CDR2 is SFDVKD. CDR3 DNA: TGTGACACGGGGAGTCCCGCAGAGACCCAGTACTTC. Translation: CDTGSPAETQYF.

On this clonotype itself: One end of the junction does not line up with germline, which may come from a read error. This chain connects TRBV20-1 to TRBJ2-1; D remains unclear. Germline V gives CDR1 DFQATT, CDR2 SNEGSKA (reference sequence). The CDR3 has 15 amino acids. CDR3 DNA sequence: TGCAGTGCTAGAGCCCTAACGCATTCCTACAGTGAGCAGTTCTTC. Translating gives CSARALTHSYSEQFF.

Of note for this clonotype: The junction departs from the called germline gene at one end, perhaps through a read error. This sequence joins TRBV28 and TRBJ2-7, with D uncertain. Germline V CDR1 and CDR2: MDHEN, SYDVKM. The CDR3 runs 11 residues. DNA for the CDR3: TGTGCCAGCATTTTATTCTCTGATCAGTACTTC. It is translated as CASILFSDQYF.

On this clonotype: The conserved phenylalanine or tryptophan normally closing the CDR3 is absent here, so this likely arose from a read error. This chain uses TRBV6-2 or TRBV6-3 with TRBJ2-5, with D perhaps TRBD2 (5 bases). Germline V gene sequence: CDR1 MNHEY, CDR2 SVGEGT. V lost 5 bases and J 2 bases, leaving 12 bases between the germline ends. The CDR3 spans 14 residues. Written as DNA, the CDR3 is TGTGCCAGCAGTGCCGGGATTTGGCAAGAGACCCAGTACTCC. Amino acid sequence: CASSAGIWQETQYS.

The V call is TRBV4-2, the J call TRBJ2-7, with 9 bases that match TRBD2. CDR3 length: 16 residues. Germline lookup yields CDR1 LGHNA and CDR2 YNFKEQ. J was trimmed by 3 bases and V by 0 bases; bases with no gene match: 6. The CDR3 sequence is CASSQEFGSGSYEQYF. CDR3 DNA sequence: TGTGCCAGCAGCCAAGAATTCGGTAGCGGGAGCTACGAGCAGTACTTC.

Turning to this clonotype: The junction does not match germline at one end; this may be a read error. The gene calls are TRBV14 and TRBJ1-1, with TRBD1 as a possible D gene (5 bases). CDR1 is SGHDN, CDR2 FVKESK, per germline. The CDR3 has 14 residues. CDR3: CASSSGRLGTEDFF. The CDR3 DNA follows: TGTGCCAGCAGCTCGGGACGCCTGGGGACTGAAGATTTCTTT.

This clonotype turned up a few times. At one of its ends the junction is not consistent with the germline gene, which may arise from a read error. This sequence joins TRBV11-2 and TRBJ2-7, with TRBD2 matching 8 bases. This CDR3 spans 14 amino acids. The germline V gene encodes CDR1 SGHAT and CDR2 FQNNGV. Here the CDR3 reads CASSLAGKGYEQYF. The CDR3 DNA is TGTGCCAGCAGTTTAGCGGGAAAAGGCTACGAGCAGTACTTC.

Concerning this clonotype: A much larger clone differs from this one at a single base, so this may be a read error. CDR3 in amino acids: CASNGGSTEAFF. The DNA of the CDR3 is TGTGCCAGCAACGGGGGATCCACTGAAGCTTTCTTT. The chain employs TRBV28 and TRBJ1-1; the D gene is possibly TRBD1 (5 bases). The CDR3 runs to 12 residues. Trimming pared 7 bases from V and 4 bases from J, leaving 10 bases between. Per the germline V gene, CDR1 is MDHEN and CDR2 is SYDVKM.